This TCR beta chain was sequenced in a study of T cells after somatic rescue of genetic block (dated by TCRdb to the early 2020s). In the study overall: What the study looked at was long-term robustness, specifically in a T-cell system that came about through somatic rescue of a genetic block in T-cell development.

Relative to germline, V is missing 4 bases and J is missing 6 bases, with 11 bases of the junction outside any gene match. Spanning cysteine to phenylalanine, the CDR3 consists of 16 amino acids. The read is trimmed to its CDR3 DNA, 48 bases read in frame from base 1. The CDR1 and CDR2 encoded by the germline V gene are SGHTA and FQGNSA. The library was generated by the immunoSEQ multiplex PCR assay. The clones in this table, taken by TCRdb from immuneACCESS, are in-frame only. Not every clone is retained; where verified, under half of the shortfall comes from an unresolved V gene, and the cause of the rest is unknown. This sample lists around 67,000 clones; 92% were detected once. The ten largest clones add up to around 3% of the sample. A note on this clone: Which antigen it targets is not known. No quality values exist for individual bases; no much larger clone is one base distant.

The sequence joins TRBV7-2 to TRBJ2-3; the central 9 bases match TRBD1. The clonotype comes from a man aged 40-49 years. Source material: peripheral blood mononuclear cells (PBMCs). The nucleotide sequence reads TGTGCCAGCAGCTCCCAGACAGGGGGGAGCATGGATACGCAGTATTTT. Its translation reads: CASSSQTGGSMDTQYF.